Listed here are 20 T cell receptor beta chains from one sample, sequenced in a study of cytomegalovirus exposure and HLA in healthy donors (dated by TCRdb to about 2017). To prepare the library, the immunoSEQ multiplex PCR assay was applied. The multiplex PCR relied on a mix of 60 forward primers for TCR Vbeta segments and 13 reverse primers for TCR Jbeta segments. TCRdb mirrors the immuneACCESS table, restricted to in-frame sequences. Some clones are absent from its copies; in checked studies, under half trace to an unresolved V gene, and the reason for the others is unknown. Present in this sample are fewer than 150,000 clones, about 85% of which were seen just once. About 0.22% of the sample lies in the top ten. The specimen was PBMCs. The receptors shown here come from a man aged 50 to 60 in good health and CMV-seronegative.

The sample holds one count of this clone. A junction boundary mismatches the germline segment, possibly from a read error. This chain links TRBV6-4 with TRBJ2-4, with TRBD1 identical over 10 bases. The CDR3 covers 14 residues. The germline V gene has CDR1 MRHNA and CDR2 SNTAGT. The CDR3 spells CTSSETGGRNIQYF. DNA for the CDR3: TGTACCAGCAGCGAGACAGGGGGCAGAAACATTCAGTACTTC.

The chain combines TRBV5-1 with TRBJ2-5; 9 positions agree with TRBD2. The J call may be mistaken, given a closer DNA end match to TRBJ2-7. This CDR3 is built from 15 residues. Germline lookup yields CDR1 SGHRS and CDR2 YFSETQ. The CDR3 DNA reads as TGCGCCAGCAGCCTTTCTAGCGGGGCCTCCTACGAGCAGTACTTC. This sequence encodes CASSLSSGASYEQYF.

The chain combines TRBV6-1 with TRBJ2-3; a weak D match, TRBD2 (6 bases). The germline V gene encodes CDR1 MNHNS and CDR2 SASEGT. The CDR3 has 15 amino acids. Trimming cost V 6 bases and J 5 bases, with 18 bases left between them. CDR3 loop: CASRLVQQGGDTQYF. The DNA for the CDR3 is TGTGCCAGCAGGCTGGTCCAGCAGGGAGGAGATACGCAGTATTTT.

The chain joins TRBV5-4 to TRBJ2-5, with TRBD1 matching over 11 bases. Germline assignment: CDR1 SGHNT and CDR2 YYREEE (reference sequence). V lost 4 bases and J lost 11; bases outside the gene matches: 13. CDR3 length: 15 amino acids. CDR3 nucleotide sequence: TGTGCCAGCAGCCCTCCGGGACAGGGGGTAAAGAAGCAGTACTTC. Its translation: CASSPPGQGVKKQYF.

This clone was picked up one time. V is TRBV7-2 and J is TRBJ2-5, with 8 bases fitting TRBD1. The CDR3 runs 14 residues. Trimming cost V 7 bases and J 2 bases; bases outside gene matches: 6. Germline-derived CDR1 and CDR2 are SGHTA and FQGNSA. The CDR3 sequence: CASTPGQGQETQYF. CDR3 in DNA: TGTGCCAGCACCCCCGGACAGGGACAAGAGACCCAGTACTTC.

The rearrangement joins TRBV19 to TRBJ2-5; 11 bases match TRBD2. After removal of 4 bases from V and 7 bases from J, the junction contained 20 bases not matched to a gene. This CDR3 has 19 amino acids. Germline V gene data show CDR1 as LNHDA and CDR2 as SQIVND (reference sequence). CDR3 coding DNA: TGTGCCAGTAGTAACTCAATTTCTAGCGGGAGGCCGGATAGGGCGACCCAGTACTTC. Translated, it gives CASSNSISSGRPDRATQYF.

DNA for the CDR3: TGTGCCAGCTCCCCCCAAATGAACACTGAAGCTTTCTTT. Protein: CASSPQMNTEAFF. This chain uses TRBV5-6 with TRBJ1-1; D unresolved. The CDR3 totals 13 residues. V gave up 7 bases and J gave up 0 bases, with 10 bases separating them. Germline lookup yields CDR1 SGHDT and CDR2 YYEEEE.

This clone has only one observation. V gene TRBV9 combines with J gene TRBJ2-2, with 10 bases that match TRBD2. Germline values: CDR1 SGDLS, CDR2 YYNGEE. The CDR3 totals 17 residues. With 0 bases clipped from V and 5 bases from J, the junction kept 7 bases outside the gene matches. The CDR3 region is CASSVDRLAGVTGELFF. The CDR3 DNA reads as TGTGCCAGCAGCGTAGATCGGCTAGCGGGAGTTACCGGGGAGCTGTTTTTT. Combining the CDR3 with reference TRBV9 and TRBJ2-2 gives the whole variable domain DSGVTQTPKHLITATGQRVTLRCSPRSGDLSVYWYQQSLDQGLQFLIQYYNGEERAKGNILERFSAQQFPDLHSELNLSSLELGDSALYFCASSVDRLAGVTGELFFGEGSRLTVL.

This CDR3 reads CASRLTVAEAFF. The CDR3 coding sequence is TGTGCCAGCAGGTTAACAGTAGCTGAAGCTTTCTTT. This rearrangement joins TRBV28 to TRBJ1-1; no reliable D call. The length of the CDR3 is 12 residues. The germline gives CDR1 MDHEN, CDR2 SYDVKM. The V gene lost 6 bases and the J gene lost 6 bases, with 11 bases spanning the gap.

The genes are TRBV25-1 and TRBJ1-3; a weak D match, TRBD1 (5 bases). CDR3 size: 14 residues. Germline CDR1 and CDR2: MGHDK and SYGVNS. V lost 3 bases and J 3 bases, leaving 9 bases between the germline ends. The CDR3: CASSDPGLGNTIYF. DNA for the CDR3: TGTGCCAGCAGTGACCCAGGGCTTGGAAACACCATATATTTT.

The gene calls are TRBV7-9 and TRBJ1-3; D is uncertain. The CDR3 consists of 12 residues. V lost 1 base to trimming and J lost 8 bases, with 6 bases between them. From germline, CDR1 is SEHNR and CDR2 FQNEAQ (reference sequence). The DNA of the CDR3 is TGTGCCAGCAGCTTAGTCCGGGACACCATATATTTT. Residues: CASSLVRDTIYF.

V is TRBV27 and J is TRBJ1-2; 10 nucleotides agree with TRBD1. This CDR3 contains 15 residues. With V trimmed by 6 bases and J by 5 bases, 9 bases remained unmatched. CDR1 is MNHEY and CDR2 is SMNVEV in the germline V gene (reference sequence). The CDR3 spells CASSRDRGPWYGYTF. CDR3 sequence (DNA): TGTGCCAGCAGCCGGGACAGGGGACCTTGGTATGGCTACACCTTC.

This chain joins TRBV6-1 and TRBJ2-3, with 10 bases that match TRBD1. The CDR3 runs to 17 residues. Germline assignment: CDR1 MNHNS and CDR2 SASEGT. V was pared by 6 bases and J by 1 base, with 10 bases of the junction left unmatched. The CDR3 here is CASRERQGARGTDTQYF. DNA of the CDR3: TGTGCCAGCAGGGAAAGACAGGGGGCCCGAGGCACAGATACGCAGTATTTT.

V usage is TRBV5-4 and J usage is TRBJ2-4; possible D gene TRBD2, 6 bases. The CDR3 is made up of 16 amino acids. V lost 4 bases to trimming and J lost 1 base, with 15 bases between them. CDR1 and CDR2 (germline): SGHNT, YYREEE (reference sequence). CDR3 amino acids: CASSQGGPGAKNIQYF. In nucleotides, the CDR3 is TGTGCCAGCAGCCAAGGAGGGCCGGGGGCCAAAAACATTCAGTACTTC.

This rearrangement joins TRBV29-1 to TRBJ2-7; TRBD1 aligns across 11 bases. This CDR3 has 12 amino acids. Germline CDR1 and CDR2: SQVTM and ANQGSEA. Germline trimming cut 7 bases from V and 4 bases from J; bases unmatched to any gene: 3. The CDR3 is CSAGTGGYEQYF. CDR3 in DNA: TGCAGCGCCGGGACAGGGGGATACGAGCAGTACTTC.

The V gene is TRBV5-1, the J gene TRBJ2-1, with D possibly being TRBD2 (7 bases). This CDR3 region has 16 residues. From germline, CDR1 is SGHRS and CDR2 YFSETQ. V lost 1 base and J lost 0, with 11 bases in between. The chain's CDR3 is CASSLLGGASYNEQFF. CDR3 bases: TGCGCCAGCAGCTTGTTGGGGGGGGCCTCCTACAATGAGCAGTTCTTC.

This clone was counted a few times. V usage is TRBV6-1 and J usage is TRBJ2-7, with TRBD2 matching over 12 bases. Germline-derived CDR1 and CDR2 are MNHNS and SASEGT. The CDR3 is 14 amino acids. J gave up 1 base and V 6 bases, and 1 base lay outside the gene matches. CDR3 amino acids: CASRGLAGSYEQYF. The CDR3, as DNA: TGTGCCAGCAGAGGACTAGCGGGGTCCTACGAGCAGTACTTC.

Note on this clone: The junction departs from the called germline gene at one end, perhaps through a read error. The V call is TRBV7-9, the J call TRBJ2-4; TRBD1 is a possible D gene (5 bases). CDR3 size: 17 residues. Germline lookup yields CDR1 SEHNR and CDR2 FQNEAQ (reference sequence). The CDR3 DNA follows: TGTTCCAGCAGCTTAGCCATGACAGTACTAGCCAAAAACATTCAGTACTTC. Translation: CSSSLAMTVLAKNIQYF.

The chain's CDR3 is CASSWRASGYEQYF. CDR3 nucleotide sequence: TGTGCCAGCAGCTGGCGGGCTAGCGGATACGAGCAGTACTTC. The rearrangement links TRBV9 to TRBJ2-7; the match to TRBD2 covers 7 bases. The V and J ends lost 4 bases and 4 bases, in that order; junction bases with no gene match: 8. This CDR3 has 14 amino acids. Germline loops: CDR1 SGDLS, CDR2 YYNGEE.

The rearrangement joins TRBV7-2 to TRBJ2-1, with 11 bases that match TRBD2. In germline, CDR1 is SGHTA, CDR2 FQGNSA. J gave up 6 bases and V 2 bases, and 3 bases lay outside the gene matches. CDR3 length: 15 amino acids. This CDR3 is CASSLSSGGANEQFF. In DNA form, the CDR3 reads TGTGCCAGCAGCTTAAGTAGCGGGGGGGCCAATGAGCAGTTCTTC. The full variable domain, its missing parts supplied by reference TRBV7-2 and TRBJ2-1, is GAGVSQSPSNKVTEKGKDVELRCDPISGHTALYWYRQSLGQGLEFLIYFQGNSAPDKSGLPSDRFSAERTGGSVSTLTIQRTQQEDSAVYLCASSLSSGGANEQFFGPGTRLTVL.